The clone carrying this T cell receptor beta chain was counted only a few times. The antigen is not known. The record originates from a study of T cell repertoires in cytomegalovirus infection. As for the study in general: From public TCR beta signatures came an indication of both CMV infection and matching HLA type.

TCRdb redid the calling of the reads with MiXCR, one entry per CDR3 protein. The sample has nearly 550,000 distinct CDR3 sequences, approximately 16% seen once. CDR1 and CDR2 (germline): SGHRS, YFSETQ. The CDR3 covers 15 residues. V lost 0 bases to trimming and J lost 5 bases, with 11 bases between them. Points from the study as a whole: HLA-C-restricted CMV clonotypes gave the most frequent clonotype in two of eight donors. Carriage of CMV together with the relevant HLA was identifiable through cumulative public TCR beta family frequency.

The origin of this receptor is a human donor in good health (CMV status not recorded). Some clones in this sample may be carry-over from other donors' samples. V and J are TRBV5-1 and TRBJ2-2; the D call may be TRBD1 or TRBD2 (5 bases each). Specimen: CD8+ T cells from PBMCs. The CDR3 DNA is TGCGCCAGCAGCTTGGGGGACGGGGTGACCGGGGAGCTGTTTTTT. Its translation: CASSLGDGVTGELFF.